What follows are 8 T cell receptor beta chains derived from one specimen sequenced in a study of CD8+ T cells in alopecia areata. RNA was extracted and reverse transcribed into cDNA as the sequencing template. Only in-frame clones appear in the TCRdb table, and some are missing; sequencing was by immunoSEQ multiplex PCR. The data show roughly 260,000 clones, with none appearing a single time. Pooled cutaneous lymph node cells were sorted using CD4, CD8alpha, NKG2D, NKG2ACE and other markers. Specimen: CD4+ T cells sorted from a lymph node. The source is a C3H/HeJ mouse with alopecia areata. The MHC haplotype recorded for the strain is H2-k.

To note about this clone: The gene names given are mouse names. The read ends 4 residues early relative to the CDR3; the germline J gene fills the gap. In the same sample, other DNA sequences code for this CDR3. This chain connects TRBV1 to TRBJ2-5; a possible D gene is TRBD1 (6 bases). Trimming cost V 4 bases and J 0 bases, with 8 bases left between them. Per germline, CDR1 NSQYPW and CDR2 LRSPGD (reference sequence). The CDR3 is made up of 14 amino acids. The sequenced part of the CDR3 DNA is TGCACCTGCAGTGGGGGACAAAACCAAGAC. It yields the protein CTCSGGQNQD. The whole CDR3 protein is CTCSGGQNQDTQYF.

Worth noting for this clone: The gene names here belong to mouse. The read halts 3 residues ahead of the CDR3 end, with the missing end drawn from the germline J gene. The V call is TRBV19, the J call TRBJ1-6; perhaps TRBD1 as D (6 bases). TRBJ1-6 falls under the ORF class, with uncertain function. Germline V gene sequence: CDR1 FNHDT, CDR2 SITEND (reference sequence). V was pared by 6 bases and J by 6 bases, with 16 bases between. The CDR3 has 15 residues. Partial CDR3 DNA: TGTGCCAGCAACCCAGGGCAGGGGAGTAATTCGCCC. Its translation: CASNPGQGSNSP. The complete CDR3 sequence is CASNPGQGSNSPLYF.

This clone was detected a few times. Gene names follow the mouse nomenclature. The CDR3 end falls 4 residues outside the read, so it is completed with the germline J gene. Other nucleotide sequences from this sample produce the same CDR3. The chain combines TRBV13-1 with TRBJ2-2; 8 nucleotides align to TRBD2. This CDR3 has 15 amino acids. The trim removed 3 bases at V and 0 bases at J, leaving 1 base unmatched. The germline CDR1 and CDR2 sequences are NSHNY and SYGAGN. The CDR3 is CASSGTGSNTGQLYF. CDR3 DNA, as far as it was read: TGTGCCAGCAGTGGGACTGGGTCAAACACCGGG.

Points on this clone: Mouse names are used for the genes. The read finishes 4 residues shy of the CDR3 end, and the germline J gene is used to complete it. Other nucleotide sequences in the sample specify the same CDR3. J is TRBJ2-5 and V is TRBV13-2, with 7 bases lining up with TRBD2. Germline-derived CDR1 and CDR2 are NNHNN and SYGAGS (reference sequence). The CDR3 is made up of 13 amino acids. J was trimmed by 1 base and V by 4 bases; bases with no gene match: 0. Partial CDR3 DNA: TGTGCCAGCGGTCTGGGGGACCAAGAC. It encodes CASGLGDQD. The CDR3 reads in full as CASGLGDQDTQYF.

This clone was seen a handful of times. The genes are named according to mouse. The read gets to within 4 residues of the CDR3 end, and the germline J gene fills in the rest. Other nucleotide sequences in the sample specify the same CDR3. The V and J genes are TRBV13-2 and TRBJ2-3; possibly TRBD1 for D (5 bases). Germline CDR1 is NNHNN and CDR2 is SYGAGS (reference sequence). Trimming shortened V by 2 bases and J by 0 bases, and 10 bases separated the two germline ends. This CDR3 is built from 15 residues. The sequenced CDR3 bases are TGTGCCAGCGGTGACCAGGGAGGAAGTGCAGAA. This encodes CASGDQGGSAE. The complete CDR3 protein is CASGDQGGSAETLYF.

This clone was observed a handful of times. Gene names and germline match the mouse. The read gets to within 4 residues of the CDR3 end, and the germline J gene fills in the rest. The gene calls are TRBV1 and TRBJ1-1, with no clear D. Germline loops: CDR1 NSQYPW, CDR2 LRSPGD (reference sequence). Trimming took off 4 bases at V and 0 bases at J, with 6 bases between the two ends. The CDR3 consists of 13 residues. The covered CDR3 bases are TGCACCTGCAGTGACGGACAGAACACA. It specifies CTCSDGQNT. From start to end, the CDR3 is CTCSDGQNTEVFF.

Notes on this clone: The gene names here belong to mouse. The missing CDR3 end, 4 residues past where the read stops, is filled in from the germline J gene. The V call is TRBV31, the J call TRBJ1-2; 9 nucleotides line up with TRBD1. CDR1 GKSSPN and CDR2 SITVG come from the germline V gene. The CDR3 is made up of 15 amino acids. The V gene end was trimmed by 2 bases and the J gene end by 0 bases; junction bases not matched to a gene: 4. The sequenced CDR3 bases are TGTGCCTGGAGTTCCCGGGACAGGGCAAACTCC. Amino acid sequence: CAWSSRDRANS. The full CDR3 reads CAWSSRDRANSDYTF.

Remarks on this clone: The listed genes are named as in mouse. The read finishes 4 residues shy of the CDR3 end, and the germline J gene is used to complete it. Other DNA sequences in this specimen translate into the identical CDR3. The V call is TRBV19, the J call TRBJ1-2; 8 positions agree with TRBD1. Germline CDR1 reads FNHDT; CDR2 reads SITEND (reference sequence). V trimming: 2 bases; J trimming: 2 bases; junction bases outside the gene matches: 2. This CDR3 spans 14 amino acids. The sequenced part of the CDR3 DNA is TGTGCCAGCAGTATGGGGGACAGGAACTCC. This encodes CASSMGDRNS. The whole CDR3 protein is CASSMGDRNSDYTF.